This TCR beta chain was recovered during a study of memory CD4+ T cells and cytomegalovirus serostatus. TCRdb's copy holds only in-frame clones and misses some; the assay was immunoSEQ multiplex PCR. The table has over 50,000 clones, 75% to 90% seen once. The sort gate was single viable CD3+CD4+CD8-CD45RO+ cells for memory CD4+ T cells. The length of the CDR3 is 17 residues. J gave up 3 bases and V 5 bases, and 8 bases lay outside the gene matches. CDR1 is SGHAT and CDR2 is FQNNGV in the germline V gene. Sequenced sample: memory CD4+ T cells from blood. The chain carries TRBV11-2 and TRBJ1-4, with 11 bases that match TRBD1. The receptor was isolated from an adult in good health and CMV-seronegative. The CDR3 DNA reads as TGTGCCAGCAGCAGGGACAGGGGGTCAATGGCTAATGAAAAACTGTTTTTT. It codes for CASSRDRGSMANEKLFF.